These T cell receptor beta chains were read from a single sample in a study of molecular identifiers for immune sequencing clone quantification. In TCRdb, the PCR reads were re-called with MiXCR into one record per CDR3 protein. This table has 250,000 to 400,000 distinct CDR3 sequences, roughly 23% appearing once. Source material: naive CD8+ T cells from blood, with Jurkat cell RNA spiked in. Source of these receptors: a human donor in good health. Some libraries in this study had Jurkat cell RNA spiked in. CDR3s leave out the opening cysteine and the closing phenylalanine or tryptophan. Expanded clones get a size class; other rows say once, few or many, or leave the size out.

16	many	TRBV28	ASSLPRRLAGDEDEQF
11	many	TRBV30	AWSVGGGDEQY
17	-	TRBV23-1	ASRAGRGRRMEDTGELF
11	-	TRBV5-4	ASSPPDENIQY
8	many	TRBV29-1	GGIQETQY
12	few	TRBV9	ASSERETNEKLF
13	many	TRBV7-6	ASSLGQGMNSPLH
12	few	TRBV4-1	ASSQWDGPYEQY
12	-	TRBV19	ASSIWSYTGGLF
13	-	TRBV4-3	ASSQESRVTDTQY
13	few	TRBV6-5	ASSLTGSGANVLT
15	-	TRBV4-1	ASSQDPGGVSYNGQF
16	many	TRBV7-9	ASSPPPGTSGSTDTQY
13	-	TRBV12-3/TRBV12-4	ASSFETGGLTEAF
12	many	TRBV5-1	ASSLDRGRWTQY
14	few	TRBV12-3/TRBV12-4	ASSGREGPYTGELF
13	many	TRBV4-3	ASSQGLAASYEQY
14	many	TRBV28	ASSRGLGASNQPQH
10	many	TRBV7-3	AGGTNTGELF
13	many	TRBV11-2	ASSGGASLTDTQY
10	few	TRBV12-3/TRBV12-4	ASSKDNWGQF
11	-	TRBV7-9	ASSLPHGETQY
16	few	TRBV11-2	ASRPGELAHTSTDTQY
14	-	TRBV14	ASSQAGLPITGELF
13	-	TRBV6-2/TRBV6-3	ASSPGSSRIYEQY
11	few	TRBV12-3/TRBV12-4	ASSRVVEDTQY
13	many	TRBV20-1	SARDFEGSSDTQY
11	many	TRBV20-1	SARATGQETQY
13	-	TRBV7-3	ASSRAAGEAGELF
14	many	TRBV7-3	ASSLGQYGDTGELF